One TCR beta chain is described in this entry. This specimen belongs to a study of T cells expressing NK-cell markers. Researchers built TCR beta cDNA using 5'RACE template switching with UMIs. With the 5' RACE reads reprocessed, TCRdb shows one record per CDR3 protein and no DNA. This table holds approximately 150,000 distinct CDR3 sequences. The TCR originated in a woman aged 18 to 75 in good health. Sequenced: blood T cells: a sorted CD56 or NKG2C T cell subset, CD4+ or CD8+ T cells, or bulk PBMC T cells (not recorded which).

The CDR3 region is CASSLASRGIAGGQSYEQYF. The chain links TRBV5-1 to TRBJ2-7; the D gene TCRdb calls, TRBD2, cannot be checked with no DNA. The CDR3 sequence is 20 residues long. The germline V gene encodes CDR1 SGHRS and CDR2 YFSETQ.